Listed below are T cell receptor beta chains from one sample, sequenced in a study of T cells in Graves' hyperthyroidism and ophthalmopathy. TCRdb re-derived calls from the multiplex PCR reads in MiXCR, one entry per CDR3 protein. The data show about 500,000 distinct CDR3 sequences, with about 16% seen just once and approximately 32% held by the top ten. Source material: blood. Every receptor here comes from a woman aged 25 to 39 with Graves' ophthalmopathy. CDR3s include the opening cysteine and the closing phenylalanine or tryptophan. The D gene is left open where the match is weak. A clone size is listed for some rows: how often the clone was seen (once, few, many), or a class if it is expanded.

D gene	clone size	V gene	J gene	CDR3 protein	CDR3 DNA
TRBD1	few	TRBV10-3	TRBJ2-1	CAIRGTGKNEQFF	TGTGCCATCAGGGGGACAGGGAAGAATGAGCAGTTCTTC
TRBD2	many	TRBV28	TRBJ2-7	CASSPWTSGWGYEQYF	TGTGCCAGCAGTCCCTGGACTAGCGGATGGGGGTACGAGCAGTACTTC
.	.	TRBV7-3	TRBJ1-1	CASSWGVEGGNTEAFF	TGTGCCAGCAGCTGGGGGGTAGAAGGGGGGAACACTGAAGCTTTCTTT
.	.	TRBV27	TRBJ1-3	CASSTIQRNTIYF	TGTGCCAGCAGTACGATACAGCGAAACACCATATATTTT
.	many	TRBV3-2	TRBJ2-3	CASSQPPIEREGTAQYF	TGTGCCAGCAGCCAACCCCCGATTGAGCGGGAGGGAACGGCGCAGTATTTT
.	many	TRBV20-1	TRBJ2-7	CSAVLAGRLNEQYF	TGCAGTGCTGTATTAGCAGGGAGGCTGAACGAGCAGTACTTC
.	few	TRBV29-1	TRBJ2-6	CSVAQGFGANVLTF	TGCAGCGTGGCTCAGGGGTTTGGGGCCAACGTCCTGACTTTC
.	many	TRBV20-1	TRBJ2-7	CSASLISPPYEQYF	TGCAGTGCTAGCTTGATCAGCCCTCCCTACGAGCAGTACTTC
.	.	TRBV7-2	TRBJ2-7	CASSLVNYGQYF	TGTGCCAGCAGCTTAGTGAACTACGGGCAGTACTTC
TRBD2	many	TRBV6-1	TRBJ2-1	CASCPTGGGYNEQFF	TGTGCCAGCTGTCCCACGGGAGGAGGCTACAATGAGCAGTTCTTC
TRBD2	many	TRBV2	TRBJ2-1	CASRPGLAVNNEQFF	TGTGCCAGCAGGCCGGGACTAGCGGTCAACAATGAGCAGTTCTTC
.	many	TRBV3-1	TRBJ2-5	CASSQDRVWETQYF	TGTGCCAGCAGCCAAGACAGGGTCTGGGAGACCCAGTACTTC
.	many	TRBV13	TRBJ2-1	CASSLEGFYNEQFF	TGTGCCAGCAGCTTAGAGGGTTTCTACAATGAGCAGTTCTTC
.	.	TRBV28	TRBJ1-1	CASSFPVTSEAFF	TGTGCCAGCAGTTTCCCAGTGACATCAGAAGCTTTCTTT
.	many	TRBV28	TRBJ2-7	CASTSPGGSFYEQYF	TGTGCCAGCACCTCTCCTGGGGGGAGCTTCTACGAGCAGTACTTC
.	.	TRBV27	TRBJ2-2	CASTTGPLGAGELFF	TGTGCCAGCACTACAGGTCCCCTGGGGGCCGGGGAGCTGTTTTTT
TRBD2	.	TRBV6-2/TRBV6-3	TRBJ2-4	CASSSVSGRDFQYF	TGTGCCAGCAGTTCAGTAAGCGGGAGAGACTTTCAGTACTTC
.	few	TRBV4-2	TRBJ2-7	CASSQDSSKLGPPYEQYF	TGTGCCAGCAGCCAAGATAGCTCCAAGTTGGGGCCACCCTACGAGCAGTACTTC
.	many	TRBV2	TRBJ2-2	CASSTREGTGELFF	TGTGCCAGCAGTACGCGGGAAGGGACCGGGGAGCTGTTTTTT
TRBD2	.	TRBV24-1	TRBJ2-1	CATSDPSGTRGNEQFF	TGTGCCACCAGTGACCCTAGCGGGACCAGGGGCAATGAGCAGTTCTTC
TRBD2	few	TRBV5-1	TRBJ2-5	CASSLEDSGSGRETQYF	TGCGCCAGCAGCTTGGAGGATAGCGGGAGCGGAAGAGAGACCCAGTACTTC
.	many	TRBV11-2	TRBJ1-3	CASSLDQENTIYF	TGTGCCAGCAGCTTAGATCAGGAAAACACCATATATTTT
.	many	TRBV7-8	TRBJ2-7	CASSLVAGPYEQYF	TGTGCCAGCAGCTTAGTAGCAGGGCCCTACGAGCAGTACTTC
.	.	TRBV7-3	TRBJ2-3	CASSSGTPGVDTQYF	TGTGCCAGCAGCTCCGGGACCCCAGGGGTAGATACGCAGTATTTT
.	.	TRBV10-1	TRBJ1-2	CASSDGQLYGYTF	TGCGCCAGCAGTGATGGACAGCTCTATGGCTACACCTTC
.	few	TRBV10-3	TRBJ1-5	CAISVGDGNQPQHF	TGTGCCATCAGTGTTGGGGATGGCAATCAGCCCCAGCATTTT
.	many	TRBV28	TRBJ1-1	CASSPNIDMAFF	TGTGCCAGCAGCCCCAATATAGATATGGCTTTCTTT
TRBD1	few	TRBV28	TRBJ2-7	CASTPTGDLTPYEQYF	TGTGCCAGCACACCCACAGGGGACCTAACCCCCTACGAGCAGTACTTC
.	few	TRBV7-9	TRBJ2-3	CANSGHPDTDTQYF	TGTGCCAACTCCGGACACCCGGACACAGATACGCAGTATTTT
TRBD1	.	TRBV27	TRBJ1-5	CASRSQGAVSQHF	TGTGCCAGCAGGTCCCAGGGGGCGGTTTCCCAGCATTTT
.	many	TRBV5-1	TRBJ1-1	CASSPTTLNTEAFF	TGCGCCAGCAGCCCTACCACCCTGAACACTGAAGCTTTCTTT
.	many	TRBV12-3/TRBV12-4	TRBJ1-2	CASTVGGNYGYTF	TGTGCCAGCACCGTGGGAGGGAACTATGGCTACACCTTC
TRBD2	few	TRBV15	TRBJ2-6	CATPGLPPLGATGANVLTF	TGTGCCACCCCGGGACTACCCCCCTTAGGCGCAACTGGGGCCAACGTCCTGACTTTC
.	many	TRBV6-1	TRBJ1-5	CASLQIQNQPQHF	TGTGCCAGCTTACAGATCCAGAATCAGCCCCAGCATTTT
TRBD2	many	TRBV11-3	TRBJ2-1	CASSLVAGLNNEQFF	TGTGCCAGCAGCTTAGTAGCGGGACTAAACAATGAGCAGTTCTTC
.	.	TRBV25-1	TRBJ2-5	CAGTPGWETQYF	TGTGCCGGCACCCCCGGATGGGAGACCCAGTACTTC
.	many	TRBV28	TRBJ1-1	CASSLVHRNTEAFF	TGTGCCAGCAGTTTGGTACACCGAAACACTGAAGCTTTCTTT
.	.	TRBV2	TRBJ1-2	CASSDLYGYTF	TGTGCCAGCAGTGACCTCTATGGCTACACCTTC
TRBD1	many	TRBV28	TRBJ2-1	CASSLAGTGRGNEQFF	TGTGCCAGCAGTTTAGCCGGGACAGGGAGAGGCAATGAGCAGTTCTTC
.	.	TRBV29-1	TRBJ1-5	CSVCRRNQPQHF	TGCAGCGTTTGCAGGCGTAATCAGCCCCAGCATTTT
.	few	TRBV12-3/TRBV12-4	TRBJ2-2	CASSLSWAANTGELFF	TGTGCCAGCAGTTTGTCGTGGGCCGCGAACACCGGGGAGCTGTTTTTT
.	.	TRBV27	TRBJ1-1	CASSFRTTNTEAFF	TGTGCCAGCAGTTTCAGGACGACGAACACTGAAGCTTTCTTT
TRBD2	many	TRBV7-2	TRBJ2-3	CASSLPGTSATDTQYF	TGTGCCAGCAGCTTACCTGGGACTAGCGCCACAGATACGCAGTATTTT
.	many	TRBV7-3	TRBJ2-5	CASSLSGALGETQYF	TGTGCCAGCAGCTTATCAGGGGCGCTAGGGGAGACCCAGTACTTC
.	few	TRBV5-1	TRBJ2-3	CASRLGSSTDTQYF	TGCGCCAGCAGGCTTGGTTCTAGCACAGATACGCAGTATTTT
TRBD2	few	TRBV2	TRBJ2-3	CASNERGGDTQYF	TGTGCCAGCAACGAGCGGGGCGGGGATACGCAGTATTTT
.	many	TRBV7-3	TRBJ2-3	CASSSSWDSGSLNTQYF	TGTGCCAGCAGCTCGAGTTGGGACTCTGGTTCCCTTAATACGCAGTATTTT
.	many	TRBV3-1	TRBJ2-2	CASSQTTGELFF	TGTGCCAGCAGCCAAACGACCGGGGAGCTGTTTTTT
.	.	TRBV7-2	TRBJ1-5	CASSLLGGIRSNQPQHF	TGTGCCAGCAGCCTTTTGGGGGGAATACGGAGCAATCAGCCCCAGCATTTT
TRBD2	many	TRBV2	TRBJ2-7	CASRVAGAPTYEQYF	TGTGCCAGCAGGGTAGCGGGAGCCCCCACCTACGAGCAGTACTTC
TRBD1	many	TRBV2	TRBJ2-7	CASIGDRAYEQYF	TGTGCCAGCATCGGGGACAGGGCCTACGAGCAGTACTTC
TRBD2	few	TRBV7-2	TRBJ2-4	CASSLKLAANYIQYF	TGTGCCAGCAGCTTAAAACTAGCGGCCAATTACATTCAGTACTTC
.	many	TRBV12-3/TRBV12-4	TRBJ2-3	CASSLIDFSTDTQYF	TGTGCCAGCAGTTTGATCGACTTTAGCACAGATACGCAGTATTTT
TRBD1	few	TRBV29-1	TRBJ2-7	CNLTTGGYEQYF	TGCAATCTTACGACAGGGGGCTACGAGCAGTACTTC
.	.	TRBV2	TRBJ2-7	CASSELTSSYEQYF	TGTGCCAGCAGTGAGCTAACCAGCTCCTACGAGCAGTACTTC
.	few	TRBV27	TRBJ1-2	CASSLRQFYGYTF	TGTGCCAGCAGTTTAAGGCAGTTCTATGGCTACACCTTC
TRBD2	.	TRBV4-1	TRBJ2-1	CASSQGLAVSSYNEQFF	TGCGCCAGCAGCCAAGGACTAGCGGTGAGCTCCTACAATGAGCAGTTCTTC